Below, 8 T cell receptor beta chains from the same sample are listed, as sequenced in a study of cytomegalovirus exposure and HLA in healthy donors. Using immunoSEQ multiplex PCR, the repertoire was profiled, and TCRdb retains in-frame clones only, with some absent. Of around 220,000 clones in the sample, 70% to 90% were seen once. Sequenced sample: PBMCs. All receptors derive from a woman aged 18-29 years in good health and CMV-seronegative.

The chain recombines TRBV19 with TRBJ1-1; 7 nucleotides agree with TRBD1. Per the germline V gene, CDR1 is LNHDA and CDR2 is SQIVND (reference sequence). The CDR3 consists of 14 residues. Germline trimming cut 7 bases from V and 1 base from J; bases unmatched to any gene: 6. CDR3 in DNA: TGTGCCAGTACAGTTGACAGGGAGAACACTGAAGCTTTCTTT. Amino acid sequence: CASTVDRENTEAFF.

This chain links TRBV6-5 with TRBJ2-7, with TRBD2 as a possible D gene (6 bases). The V end was cut by 2 bases, the J end by 5 bases, with 16 bases between. Looked up from germline, CDR1 is MNHEY and CDR2 is SVGAGI. The length of the CDR3 is 15 residues. This CDR3 is CASSYTTGLKNEQYF. In DNA form, the CDR3 reads TGTGCCAGCAGTTACACGACGGGACTTAAAAACGAGCAGTACTTC.

This chain uses TRBV12-2 with TRBJ1-1. TRBV12-2 is labeled a pseudogene. This CDR3 has 14 residues. The CDR3 loop is CASRPGGSSTEAFF. CDR3 coding DNA: TGTGCAAGTCGCCCCGGGGGGAGCAGCACTGAAGCTTTCTTT.

The chain is built from TRBV28 and TRBJ1-4, with 8 nucleotides matching TRBD1. This CDR3 has 14 amino acids. With V trimmed by 8 bases and J by 8 bases, 10 bases remained unmatched. Germline values: CDR1 MDHEN, CDR2 SYDVKM. CDR3 amino acids: CASLPGGVGEKLFF. Here the CDR3 DNA reads TGTGCCAGCCTCCCAGGGGGCGTAGGGGAAAAACTGTTTTTT.

The chain combines TRBV18 with TRBJ1-5, with D unclear. In germline, CDR1 is KGHSH, CDR2 LQKENI. This CDR3 comprises 16 residues. V dropped 5 bases and J dropped 2 bases, with 16 bases sitting between them. The CDR3 loop is CASSKERMGGNQPQHF. DNA of the CDR3: TGTGCCAGCTCAAAGGAGAGGATGGGTGGCAATCAGCCCCAGCATTTT.

The chain has TRBV7-6 and TRBJ2-6, with 7 bases aligning to TRBD2. Germline CDR1 SGHVS, CDR2 FNYEAQ. J was trimmed by 2 bases and V by 5 bases; bases with no gene match: 3. The length of the CDR3 is 15 residues. CDR3 nucleotides: TGTGCCAGCAGCCCGGCGGGGGCTGGGGCCAACGTCCTGACTTTC. Translation: CASSPAGAGANVLTF.

The V call is TRBV29-1, the J call TRBJ2-3; D is perhaps TRBD1 (6 bases). This CDR3 comprises 13 residues. Germline V gene sequence: CDR1 SQVTM, CDR2 ANQGSEA. The ends were cut back, 6 bases at V and 1 base at J, with 11 bases in the middle. As DNA, the CDR3 is TGCAGCGTGGACAGAGGGGGCACAGATACGCAGTATTTT. Its protein is CSVDRGGTDTQYF.

The genes are TRBV7-9 and TRBJ1-1, with a possible D match to TRBD1 (5 bases). The V end was cut by 6 bases, the J end by 4 bases, with 12 bases between. This CDR3 contains 13 residues. Per the germline V gene, CDR1 is SEHNR and CDR2 is FQNEAQ (reference sequence). CDR3 bases: TGTGCCAGCAGTTTGGGGGGTGGCACTGAAGCTTTCTTT. Its protein product is CASSLGGGTEAFF.